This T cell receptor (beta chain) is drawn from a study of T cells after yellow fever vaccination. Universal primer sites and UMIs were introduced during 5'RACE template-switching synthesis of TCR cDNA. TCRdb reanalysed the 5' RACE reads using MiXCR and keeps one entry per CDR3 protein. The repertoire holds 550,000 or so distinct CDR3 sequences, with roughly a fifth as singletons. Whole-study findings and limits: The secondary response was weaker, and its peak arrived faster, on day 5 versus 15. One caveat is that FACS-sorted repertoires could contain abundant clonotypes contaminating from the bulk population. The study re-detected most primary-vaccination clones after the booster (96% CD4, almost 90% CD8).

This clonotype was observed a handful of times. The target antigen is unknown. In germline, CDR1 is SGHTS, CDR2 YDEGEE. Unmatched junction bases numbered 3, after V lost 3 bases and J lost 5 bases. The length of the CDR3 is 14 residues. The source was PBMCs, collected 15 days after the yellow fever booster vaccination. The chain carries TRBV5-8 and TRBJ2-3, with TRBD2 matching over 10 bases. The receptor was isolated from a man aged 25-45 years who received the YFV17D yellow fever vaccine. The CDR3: CASSSAGGEDTQYF. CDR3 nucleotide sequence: TGTGCCAGCAGCTCAGCGGGGGGGGAAGATACGCAGTATTTT.